These 28 T cell receptor beta chains came from one sample sequenced in a study of T cell changes during pregnancy in multiple sclerosis. Clones were read by immunoSEQ multiplex PCR, and TCRdb kept only the in-frame ones, dropping some. The repertoire holds roughly 60,000 clones, with over 80% as singletons. The starting material was CD4+ T cells from peripheral blood mononuclear cells, obtained in the first trimester of pregnancy. All receptors derive from a female donor with multiple sclerosis, enrolled in a pregnancy study.

J is TRBJ1-1 and V is TRBV18; D is ambiguous. V was clipped by 2 bases and J by 3 bases, with 16 bases between them. Germline V gives CDR1 KGHSH, CDR2 LQKENI. This CDR3 spans 16 amino acids. CDR3 region: CASSPLAPGGDTEAFF. In DNA form, the CDR3 reads TGTGCCAGCTCACCATTAGCGCCAGGCGGGGACACTGAAGCTTTCTTT. Using reference TRBV18 and TRBJ1-1 for the parts outside the CDR3, the full variable domain is NAGVMQNPRHLVRRRGQEARLRCSPMKGHSHVYWYRQLPEEGLKFMVYLQKENIIDESGMPKERFSAEFPKEGPSILRIQQVVRGDSAAYFCASSPLAPGGDTEAFFGQGTRLTVV.

This chain connects TRBV13 to TRBJ1-2; 8 bases are shared with TRBD1. V lost 10 bases to trimming and J lost 6 bases; unmatched junction nucleotides: 4. The length of the CDR3 is 11 residues. Germline lookup yields CDR1 PRHDT and CDR2 FYEKMQ (reference sequence). CDR3 protein: CAIRTGNGYTF. CDR3 bases: TGTGCCATTAGGACAGGGAATGGCTACACCTTC.

The chain has TRBV9 and TRBJ1-2; 7 nucleotides match TRBD1. The CDR3 has 16 amino acids. V was pared by 3 bases and J by 5 bases, with 13 bases of the junction left unmatched. Germline V gene data show CDR1 as SGDLS and CDR2 as YYNGEE. This chain's CDR3 is CASSGRTGPLGYGYTF. The CDR3 DNA reads TGTGCCAGCAGCGGACGGACAGGACCCCTGGGGTATGGCTACACCTTC.

The V gene is TRBV7-2, the J gene TRBJ1-2, with D maybe TRBD1 (5 bases). CDR3 length: 15 residues. The germline gives CDR1 SGHTA, CDR2 FQGNSA. The V gene lost 5 bases and the J gene lost 4 bases, with 17 bases spanning the gap. As DNA, the CDR3 is TGTGCCAGCAGCCCCCGGGGGGGAACAAGCTATGGCTACACCTTC. Its translation: CASSPRGGTSYGYTF.

This clone appeared once. The chain is built from TRBV5-4 and TRBJ2-3; unclear D gene. There are 15 residues in the CDR3. The V and J ends lost 2 bases and 1 base respectively, with 11 bases between them. Germline V gene sequence: CDR1 SGHNT, CDR2 YYREEE (reference sequence). The CDR3, as DNA: TGTGCCAGCAGCTTTGAGCTGCGGCGCACAGATACGCAGTATTTT. Amino acids: CASSFELRRTDTQYF.

The rearrangement uses TRBV27 and TRBJ1-2; D gene uncertain. The germline CDR1 and CDR2 sequences are MNHEY and SMNVEV (reference sequence). The CDR3 is made up of 15 amino acids. V was clipped by 5 bases and J by 4 bases, with 17 bases between them. CDR3 sequence reads: CASSREGEGPYGYTF. The DNA for the CDR3 is TGTGCCAGCAGTCGCGAAGGTGAGGGCCCCTATGGCTACACCTTC.

The CDR3 is CASSRGTGNDSPLHF. As DNA, the CDR3 is TGTGCCAGCAGCAGAGGCACAGGGAATGATTCACCCCTCCACTTT. The rearrangement uses TRBV5-4 and TRBJ1-6, with a tentative D call TRBD1 (6 bases). The V and J ends lost 4 bases and 8 bases respectively, with 16 bases between them. In germline, CDR1 is SGHNT, CDR2 YYREEE (reference sequence). This CDR3 spans 15 amino acids.

The CDR3 region has the DNA TGTGCCAGCAGCGTCGGGATCCGGGACACCAATTCACCCCTCCACTTT. Translating it yields CASSVGIRDTNSPLHF. The rearrangement links TRBV9 to TRBJ1-6, with D perhaps TRBD1 (6 bases). The V gene's germline CDR1 is SGDLS and CDR2 YYNGEE. The CDR3 is 16 amino acids. With 2 bases removed from V and 7 bases from J, the gap between germline ends came to 16 bases.

The count of this clone is one. The V gene is TRBV15, the J gene TRBJ1-3; no definite D call. CDR1 is LNHNV, CDR2 YYDKDF, per germline (reference sequence). The CDR3 extends over 15 amino acids. Trimming pared 0 bases from V and 2 bases from J, leaving 8 bases between. Here the CDR3 DNA reads TGTGCCACCAGCAGAGAAGGAGGAACTGGAAACACCATATATTTT. This codes for CATSREGGTGNTIYF.

This chain connects TRBV23-1 to TRBJ1-1, with 8 nucleotides matching TRBD1. TRBV23-1 is annotated as an ORF whose role is uncertain. V lost 4 bases, J lost 4 bases, and 11 bases stayed unmatched. There are 16 residues in the CDR3. CDR3 nucleotides: TGCGCCAGCAGTCTCCTAGGACAGGGAGGATGCACTGAAGCTTTCTTT. It specifies CASSLLGQGGCTEAFF.

This chain uses TRBV7-9 with TRBJ2-5, with TRBD1 matching 10 bases. CDR1 and CDR2 (germline): SEHNR, FQNEAQ (reference sequence). The ends lost 4 bases at V and 3 bases at J; junction bases unmatched: 2. The CDR3 has 14 residues. The CDR3 sequence: CASSSGTGEETQYF. DNA of the CDR3: TGTGCCAGCAGCTCGGGGACAGGGGAAGAGACCCAGTACTTC.

V and J are TRBV30 and TRBJ2-4; maybe TRBD1 (6 bases). The CDR3 is 14 amino acids. In germline, CDR1 is GTSNPN, CDR2 SVGIG (reference sequence). The ends were cut back, 7 bases at V and 0 bases at J, with 13 bases in the middle. This CDR3 is CAFRDTKAKNIQYF. In nucleotides, the CDR3 is TGTGCCTTTCGGGACACCAAAGCCAAAAACATTCAGTACTTC. Full variable domain (remainder filled in from reference TRBV30 and TRBJ2-4): SQTIHQWPATLVQPVGSPLSLECTVEGTSNPNLYWYRQAAGRGLQLLFYSVGIGQISSEVPQNLSASRPQDRQFILSSKKLLLSDSGFYLCAFRDTKAKNIQYFGAGTRLSVL.

The CDR3 here is CASRKAGTVNYNSPLHF. The CDR3 coding sequence is TGTGCCAGTAGGAAAGCCGGGACAGTGAACTATAATTCACCCCTCCACTTT. The J gene is TRBJ1-6, the V gene TRBV19; 7 positions agree with TRBD1. Per the germline V gene, CDR1 is LNHDA and CDR2 is SQIVND (reference sequence). J gave up 3 bases and V 6 bases, and 11 bases lay outside the gene matches. The CDR3 consists of 17 residues.

The chain links TRBV6-5 to TRBJ2-4; TRBD1 is a possible D gene (5 bases). V lost 6 bases and J lost 4, with 10 bases in between. The length of the CDR3 is 13 residues. CDR1 and CDR2 (germline): MNHEY, SVGAGI. The CDR3 is CASRPDSKNIQYF. The CDR3 coding sequence is TGTGCCAGCAGACCCGACAGTAAAAACATTCAGTACTTC.

The chain joins TRBV5-6 to TRBJ1-1, with no clear D. CDR1 is SGHDT and CDR2 is YYEEEE in the germline V gene. The V gene lost 4 bases and the J gene lost 1 base, with 11 bases spanning the gap. The CDR3 totals 14 residues. In DNA form, the CDR3 reads TGTGCCAGCAGCACCAGGCGGGGGAACACTGAAGCTTTCTTT. It specifies CASSTRRGNTEAFF.

This chain joins TRBV9 and TRBJ1-2, with unresolved D. Between the trimmed V and J ends, which lost 0 bases and 2 bases, there was a span of 8 bases. The CDR3 length is 14 residues. Germline loops: CDR1 SGDLS, CDR2 YYNGEE. In DNA form, the CDR3 reads TGTGCCAGCAGCGTAGATGGGCAAAACTATGGCTACACCTTC. Translating it yields CASSVDGQNYGYTF.

The chain links TRBV2 to TRBJ1-1; no clear D. CDR1 and CDR2 (germline): SNHLY, FYNNEI. V gave up 1 base and J gave up 2 bases, with 8 bases separating them. The CDR3 contains 14 residues. The CDR3 region is CASSEDSRNTEAFF. DNA of the CDR3: TGTGCCAGCAGTGAAGACAGCCGAAACACTGAAGCTTTCTTT.

The chain recombines TRBV6-5 with TRBJ1-2; 9 positions match TRBD1. V gave up 2 bases and J gave up 7 bases; unmatched junction bases: 11. Germline V gene sequence: CDR1 MNHEY, CDR2 SVGAGI. The length of the CDR3 is 16 residues. The CDR3 here is CASSYGAVQGALGYTF. CDR3 DNA: TGTGCCAGCAGTTACGGAGCAGTACAGGGGGCTCTTGGCTACACCTTC.

The chain is built from TRBV5-1 and TRBJ2-1; 10 positions agree with TRBD2. This CDR3 spans 15 amino acids. CDR1 SGHRS and CDR2 YFSETQ come from the germline V gene. V gave up 4 bases and J gave up 2 bases; unmatched junction bases: 3. The CDR3 spells CASSEGTSAYNEQFF. In DNA, the CDR3 is TGCGCCAGCAGCGAAGGGACTAGCGCCTACAATGAGCAGTTCTTC. Combining the CDR3 with reference TRBV5-1 and TRBJ2-1 gives the whole variable domain KAGVTQTPRYLIKTRGQQVTLSCSPISGHRSVSWYQQTPGQGLQFLFEYFSETQRNKGNFPGRFSGRQFSNSRSEMNVSTLELGDSALYLCASSEGTSAYNEQFFGPGTRLTVL.

The V gene is TRBV4-2, the J gene TRBJ2-3; 8 nucleotides align to TRBD1. With 2 bases clipped from V and 3 bases from J, the junction kept 13 bases outside the gene matches. Germline V CDR1 and CDR2: LGHNA, YNFKEQ. This CDR3 contains 18 residues. The CDR3: CASSQQKSGGIGTDTQYF. DNA of the CDR3: TGTGCCAGCAGCCAACAAAAGTCAGGGGGCATCGGAACAGATACGCAGTATTTT.

The chain employs TRBV5-4 and TRBJ2-2; a possible D gene is TRBD1 (5 bases). Trimming shortened V by 5 bases and J by 0 bases, and 11 bases separated the two germline ends. The CDR3 runs 15 residues. The germline V gene has CDR1 SGHNT and CDR2 YYREEE (reference sequence). As DNA, the CDR3 is TGTGCCAGCAGTTCAGGGTTCGCGAACACCGGGGAGCTGTTTTTT. Translation: CASSSGFANTGELFF.

The CDR3 reads CASHGQGAGMAEAFF. In nucleotides, the CDR3 is TGTGCCAGTCACGGACAGGGGGCCGGCATGGCTGAAGCTTTCTTT. The chain carries TRBV19 and TRBJ1-1; 11 bases fit TRBD1. V was clipped by 8 bases and J by 6 bases; unmatched bases: 11. The CDR3 totals 15 residues. Germline V gene sequence: CDR1 LNHDA, CDR2 SQIVND (reference sequence). The variable domain in full, with the rest retrieved from reference TRBV19 and TRBJ1-1, is DGGITQSPKYLFRKEGQNVTLSCEQNLNHDAMYWYRQDPGQGLRLIYYSQIVNDFQKGDIAEGYSVSREKKESFPLTVTSAQKNPTAFYLCASHGQGAGMAEAFFGQGTRLTVV.

The chain joins TRBV30 to TRBJ2-1; a possible D gene is TRBD2 (6 bases). Germline loops: CDR1 GTSNPN, CDR2 SVGIG (reference sequence). This CDR3 contains 11 residues. Trimming took off 4 bases at V and 10 bases at J, with 11 bases between the two ends. The CDR3 loop reads CAWKREVEQFF. CDR3 nucleotides: TGTGCCTGGAAAAGGGAGGTCGAGCAGTTCTTC.

V usage is TRBV6-1 and J usage is TRBJ2-3, with TRBD1 identical over 7 bases. The V and J ends lost 6 bases and 0 bases, in that order; junction bases with no gene match: 6. Germline V gene lookup returns CDR1 MNHNS and CDR2 SASEGT. The CDR3 length is 15 residues. As DNA, the CDR3 is TGTGCCAGCAGCCATGGACAGGCTAGCACAGATACGCAGTATTTT. This sequence encodes CASSHGQASTDTQYF.

The rearrangement uses TRBV18 and TRBJ1-5; 9 nucleotides agree with TRBD1. After removal of 6 bases from V and 4 bases from J, the junction contained 4 bases not matched to a gene. CDR1 and CDR2 (germline): KGHSH, LQKENI. CDR3 size: 14 residues. For the CDR3, the DNA is TGTGCCAGCTCCCCGACAGGGGGAAATCAGCCCCAGCATTTT. Amino acid sequence: CASSPTGGNQPQHF.

This clone showed up just a few times. The chain couples TRBV19 to TRBJ2-3; 7 bases align to TRBD2. Germline loops: CDR1 LNHDA, CDR2 SQIVND (reference sequence). The V gene end was trimmed by 6 bases and the J gene end by 4 bases; junction bases not matched to a gene: 7. This CDR3 has 14 amino acids. The CDR3 nucleotides read TGTGCCAGTAGGAGAACTACTAGCGCAGATACGCAGTATTTT. This sequence encodes CASRRTTSADTQYF.

This clone was counted once. The rearrangement joins TRBV5-6 to TRBJ2-7; 10 bases match TRBD1. This CDR3 has 14 amino acids. The J segment lost 5 bases and the V segment lost 4 bases, leaving 6 bases of the junction unmatched. Germline CDR1 and CDR2: SGHDT and YYEEEE. CDR3 bases: TGTGCCAGCAGCCTCCGGGACAGGGGACACGAGCAGTACTTC. Translating it yields CASSLRDRGHEQYF.

This clone was detected a few times. V and J are TRBV11-2 and TRBJ2-3; D not certain. The germline CDR1 and CDR2 sequences are SGHAT and FQNNGV. The CDR3 runs to 15 residues. The V gene lost 3 bases and the J gene lost 1 base, with 11 bases spanning the gap. The CDR3 sequence is CASSFSGYGTDTQYF. The CDR3 DNA reads TGTGCCAGCAGCTTTAGTGGTTACGGCACAGATACGCAGTATTTT.